This section outlines one TCR beta chain sequence together with its context. This clonotype showed up many times. Its antigen specificity is not known. Per-nucleotide qualities are absent, and no much larger clonotype sits a single base away. This specimen comes from a study of naive and memory T cell subsets (dated by TCRdb to 2016 to 2017). Background on the whole study: Sorted naive and memory T cell subsets from peripheral blood were analyzed in the study using a UMI-based, open-source pipeline for TCR alpha and beta sequencing. RNA was DNase-treated and reverse transcribed with TCR constant-region primers, mostly using SuperScript III. IgG serology results and the functional CMV T cell responses were in complete agreement. The paper as a whole reports these results and caveats: TCR abundance followed a power law whose exponent differed between naive and memory subsets but was consistent across the three individuals. RNA-based TCR counts may be influenced by expression changes linked to T cell activation and differentiation. No ground truth was available to validate the repertoire findings for the naive and memory subsets. Following error correction, more than 95% of naive TCR sequences occurred only once, which made naive abundance distributions much steeper than those of memory subsets. In both CD4 and CD8 cells, a rise in Gini index and a fall in Shannon and inverse Simpson diversity were observed from naive through CM, EM and EMRA. Each clonotype was defined as a single alpha or beta chain sequence rather than as a paired alpha/beta receptor.

TCR alpha and beta chain libraries were amplified separately from the second PCR step onward. The CMV status of each donor was determined by measuring IFNgamma production from CD4+ T cells after fresh PBMCs had been stimulated overnight with CMV viral lysate. CD4 T cells were positively selected with Miltenyi beads, followed by positive selection of CD8 T cells from the CD4-negative fraction. After staining for CD3, CD4, CD8, CD45RA, CD27 and a live/dead dye, cells were sorted on a BD Aria II into four subsets based on CD45RA and CD27. A few healthy volunteers provided blood, and the blood of each volunteer was split into CD4 and CD8 T cells and then into four differentiation subsets. Approximately 120 ml of peripheral blood was collected from each donor, and PBMC were isolated by Ficoll-Paque PLUS density-gradient centrifugation. The sorted cells were lysed in RLT buffer, after which RNA was extracted using a Qiagen RNeasy kit and kept at -80 degrees C.

The library came from UMI-ligation and nested PCR. The beta constant-region primer consisted of an equimolar mixture of two oligonucleotides that together covered TRBC1 and TRBC2. A single-stranded oligonucleotide bearing the SP2 primer plus a 12-nucleotide UMI was ligated onto the 3' end of the cDNA by T4 RNA ligase 1. The ligated cDNA went through four rounds of PCR with nested alpha and beta constant-region primers together with the SP2 primer. Incubation of the ligation reaction was carried out at 16 degrees C for roughly 19-25 hours. PCR2 was typically performed as a SYBR Green qPCR and was stopped at a predetermined threshold so that over-amplification was prevented. Agencourt AMPure XP magnetic beads were used for all purifications after the first. Library amounts were measured by Qubit and library quality was assessed on a TapeStation, where the main peak was expected at around 650 bp. Sequencing of the pooled libraries was done on an Illumina MiSeq using v2 2x251 paired-end kits, which typically yielded about 0.85-2.3 million reads per sample. Each sample library was pooled at roughly 4 nM, and roughly 5-7.5% PhiX was included to improve cluster recognition. As for the original processing: V and J genes were assigned to Demultiplexor-processed FASTQ reads by Decombinator through tag matching, with a single base-pair mismatch being allowed. UMIs were used by Collapsinator to correct both sequencing errors and frequency errors arising from PCR heterogeneity. CDR3Translator translated TCRs and extracted CDR3s from the conserved cysteine to the FGXG phenylalanine, flagging non-productive sequences. Gini, Shannon entropy and inverse Simpson indices were calculated on repertoires subsampled to equal numbers of UMI-defined TCRs. Within the linear range, a power law was fitted to clonotype abundance distributions using maximum likelihood. When run on a single naive CD8 sample, MIGEC and the pipeline yielded similar UMI counts, similar unique TCR numbers and similar clonal distributions. The repertoires were searched for approximately 7,000 CMV-associated CDR3 sequences that had been compiled from VDJdb and a published dataset. TCRdb applied fastp at Q25 and MiXCR to the public reads, then kept only in-frame beta chains. Identical CDR3 protein sequences are pooled into one entry, listed with their most common genes and DNA. The V and J calls were determined by TCRdb, not by the authors. This sample lists 81,000 or so distinct CDR3 sequences; 7% to 7.5% were detected once. The leading ten clones occupy 1.6% of the sample.

Trimming removed 1 base from V and 3 bases from J, leaving 6 bases between the germline ends. Looking up the germline V gene yields CDR1 SNHLY and CDR2 FYNNEI. Including cysteine and phenylalanine, the CDR3 has 13 amino acids. CDR3 DNA only is kept here, 39 bases in frame from base 1. Material: central memory CD4+ T cells from blood. Explained via the paper, the cell subset or site label denotes: central memory, CD45RA- CD27+. In this chain, TRBV2 is recombined with TRBJ1-2; confidence is insufficient to name the D gene. This clonotype was sampled from a human donor in good health. CDR3 reads: CASSEDKYYGYTF. The nucleotides read TGTGCCAGCAGTGAAGACAAATACTATGGCTACACCTTC.